The present TCR beta chain was sequenced within a study of primary melanoma T cells and metastatic recurrence. Across the study: Samples were primary melanomas of stage T2 to T4. Study-level findings and limits: Adding T-cell fraction to thickness reportedly best improved survival prediction. Reportedly, T-cell fraction predicted progression-free survival beyond thickness, ulceration, mitoses, age.

The CDR3 consists of 16 residues. Trimming took 5 bases from V and 2 from J, leaving 17 bases between them. The germline CDR1 and CDR2 sequences are MDHEN and SYDVKM. About this clone itself: The antigen remains unidentified.

The repertoire was sequenced with immunoSEQ multiplex PCR; TCRdb's copy has only in-frame clones and lacks some. The sample has 1,500 or so clones, more than 60% seen once. Source material: melanoma tumor tissue. The sequence was obtained from a human donor with melanoma. The chain is built from TRBV28 and TRBJ2-3; D unclear. DNA of the CDR3: TGTGCCAGCAGTCCGTCAGGATCTACTTACACAGATACGCAGTATTTT. Translation gives CASSPSGSTYTDTQYF.